This T cell receptor (beta chain) was found in a study of T-cell memory formation after mild COVID-19. The CDR3 has 15 residues. Trimming took 7 bases from V and 6 from J, leaving 21 bases between them. The sample holds a few counts of this clonotype. 5'RACE with constant-segment primers built TCRalpha and TCRbeta cDNA libraries with UMIs. TCRdb re-called the 5' RACE reads with MiXCR, one entry per CDR3 protein. The table includes nearly 110,000 distinct CDR3 sequences, 12% detected once. The specimen was PBMCs or a T cell subset sorted from them (not recorded which). The chain employs TRBV12-3 or TRBV12-4 and TRBJ1-2; D is unclear. The source of this sequence is an adult woman who had mild COVID-19 (a few samples of this study predate the infection). Cell type and time point are not known. The CDR3 nucleotides are TGTGCCAGCACCCCGGGTGGACGCGAATTCAATGGCTACACCTTC. It is translated as CASTPGGREFNGYTF.